One and the same sample provided the 28 T cell receptor beta chains below, sequenced in a study of T-cell reconstitution after alpha-beta-depleted transplantation in children. A library of TCRbeta sequences, prepared with unique molecular identifiers, was generated. TCRdb reprocessed the PCR reads with MiXCR, giving one entry per CDR3 protein. This sample has just over 350,000 distinct CDR3 sequences; less than 15% occur once, and the top ten carry approximately 4.2%. Source: PBMCs, taken from the stem cell graft. These receptors all stem from a human donor who donated a stem cell graft to a child with Fanconi anemia.

The chain links TRBV20-1 to TRBJ2-4; unclear D gene. The CDR3 is 16 residues long. V was pared by 1 base and J by 0 bases, with 13 bases between. Germline loops: CDR1 DFQATT, CDR2 SNEGSKA (reference sequence). The CDR3 loop is CSARGVMLGAKNIQYF. CDR3 coding DNA: TGCAGTGCTAGAGGCGTTATGTTGGGAGCCAAAAACATTCAGTACTTC.

This clonotype was observed at least ten times. CDR3: CASSLIDRGPAFF. CDR3 bases: TGTGCCAGCAGTTTAATCGACAGGGGGCCGGCTTTCTTT. The chain links TRBV12-3 or TRBV12-4 to TRBJ1-1; 10 nucleotides align to TRBD1. J gave up 11 bases and V 2 bases, and 5 bases lay outside the gene matches. There are 13 residues in the CDR3.

Ten or more counts support this clonotype. CDR3 sequence: CASSLASPPSYNEQFF. The CDR3 DNA follows: TGCGCCAGCAGCTTGGCCAGCCCGCCCTCCTACAATGAGCAGTTCTTC. This chain links TRBV5-1 with TRBJ2-1; D unresolved. CDR3 length: 16 amino acids. V was pared by 0 bases and J by 0 bases, with 10 bases between. The germline gives CDR1 SGHRS, CDR2 YFSETQ.

This clonotype has a handful of counts. The chain links TRBV20-1 to TRBJ1-2, with 8 nucleotides matching TRBD1. With 5 bases clipped from V and 4 bases from J, the junction kept 9 bases outside the gene matches. CDR3 length equals 14 residues. CDR1 and CDR2 (germline): DFQATT, SNEGSKA (reference sequence). The CDR3 here is CSAPGQGSFYGYTF. The CDR3 bases are TGCAGTGCTCCTGGACAGGGCTCCTTCTATGGCTACACCTTC.

This clonotype turned up a few times. The genes are TRBV18 and TRBJ2-1; 9 nucleotides match TRBD2. The V gene end was trimmed by 0 bases and the J gene end by 4 bases; junction bases not matched to a gene: 4. The CDR3 has 16 residues. CDR1 is KGHSH and CDR2 is LQKENI in the germline V gene. CDR3 sequence: CASSPPRAGGYNEQFF. CDR3 DNA sequence: TGTGCCAGCTCACCACCGAGGGCGGGGGGGTACAATGAGCAGTTCTTC. The entire variable domain, with the rest obtained from reference TRBV18 and TRBJ2-1, is as follows: NAGVMQNPRHLVRRRGQEARLRCSPMKGHSHVYWYRQLPEEGLKFMVYLQKENIIDESGMPKERFSAEFPKEGPSILRIQQVVRGDSAAYFCASSPPRAGGYNEQFFGPGTRLTVL.

This clonotype was counted only a few times. The V and J genes are TRBV7-2 and TRBJ2-1, with a possible D match to TRBD2 (6 bases). Between the trimmed V and J ends, which lost 6 bases and 7 bases, there was a span of 13 bases. The germline gives CDR1 SGHTA, CDR2 FQGNSA. The CDR3 sequence is 13 residues long. CDR3 bases: TGTGCCAGCAGTCCTAGGACTATAAATGAGCAGTTCTTC. It is translated as CASSPRTINEQFF.

This clonotype was seen repeatedly, ten times or more. The junction departs from the called germline gene at one end, perhaps through a read error. The genes are TRBV4-3 and TRBJ1-1; tentative D call: TRBD1 (5 bases). Germline assignment: CDR1 LGHNA and CDR2 YSLEER. The CDR3 has 12 amino acids. The CDR3 DNA reads as TGCGCCAGCAGCCAAGACAGGACAAAGGTAGTCTTT. Its protein product is CASSQDRTKVVF.

The rearrangement uses TRBV5-6 and TRBJ2-7; possible D gene TRBD2, 6 bases. The CDR3 totals 19 residues. The germline gives CDR1 SGHDT, CDR2 YYEEEE. V was cut by 3 bases and J by 4 bases, with 29 bases left in between. CDR3 DNA: TGTGCCAGCAGCTACCGGGACGGAAGATCCTGGGGGGTTTCTTACGAGCAGTACGTC. Translated: CASSYRDGRSWGVSYEQYV.

The count of this clonotype is one. The rearrangement uses TRBV3-1 and TRBJ2-2, with 7 bases aligning to TRBD1. From germline, CDR1 is LGHDT and CDR2 YNNKEL (reference sequence). The V segment lost 2 bases and the J segment 6 bases; nucleotides outside the gene matches: 6. The CDR3 is made up of 15 amino acids. The CDR3 DNA reads as TGTGCCAGCAGCCAAAACGACAGGGATGCCGGGGAGCTGTTTTTT. Translation: CASSQNDRDAGELFF.

The sample holds a few counts of this clonotype. The chain carries TRBV6-2 or TRBV6-3 and TRBJ1-1; 8 bases align to TRBD1. The V segment lost 3 bases and the J segment 0 bases; nucleotides outside the gene matches: 9. CDR3 length equals 17 residues. Germline V gene lookup returns CDR1 MNHEY and CDR2 SVGEGT. This CDR3 is CASSYTAGQGMNTEAFF. DNA of the CDR3: TGTGCCAGCAGTTATACCGCTGGACAGGGCATGAACACTGAAGCTTTCTTT.

This clonotype came up many times. The V and J genes are TRBV3-1 and TRBJ2-2; tentatively, D is TRBD2 (6 bases). The V gene lost 2 bases and the J gene lost 6 bases, with 10 bases spanning the gap. There are 14 residues in the CDR3. Germline CDR1 and CDR2: LGHDT and YNNKEL (reference sequence). CDR3 in DNA: TGTGCCAGCAGCCAAAAAGGGGAGGCCGGGGAGCTGTTTTTT. Translating gives CASSQKGEAGELFF.

Remarks on this clonotype: Because it lacks the conserved phenylalanine or tryptophan at the end, this CDR3 is likely a read error. The chain combines TRBV5-1 with TRBJ1-3; no clear D gene. Germline lookup yields CDR1 SGHRS and CDR2 YFSETQ. V was shortened by 0 bases and J by 2 bases, with 6 bases between the two germline ends. This CDR3 is 14 amino acids long. The CDR3 coding sequence is TGCGCCAGCAGCTTGGAAACAGCTGGAAACACCATATATTGT. Translated, it gives CASSLETAGNTIYC.

In this sample, this clonotype turned up a few times. The chain couples TRBV10-2 to TRBJ1-6; D not certain. The CDR3 is made up of 14 amino acids. V lost 6 bases and J lost 7, with 13 bases in between. Germline lookup yields CDR1 WSHSY and CDR2 SAAADI. The CDR3 nucleotides are TGCGCCAGCAGCCCCCAACACCAGAATTCACCCCTCCACTTT. Translation: CASSPQHQNSPLHF.

This clonotype was counted many times. The chain has TRBV29-1 and TRBJ2-3; 7 bases are shared with TRBD1. The ends lost 2 bases at V and 3 bases at J; junction bases unmatched: 8. The CDR3 runs to 15 residues. From germline, CDR1 is SQVTM and CDR2 ANQGSEA. CDR3: CSVESLGRGTDTQYF. DNA for the CDR3: TGCAGCGTTGAAAGTTTAGGCAGGGGGACAGATACGCAGTATTTT.

V is TRBV14 and J is TRBJ2-5; tentatively, D is TRBD1 or TRBD2 (5 bases each). This CDR3 comprises 16 residues. The V end lost 3 bases, the J end lost 5 bases, and 19 bases lay between the germline ends. Germline lookup yields CDR1 SGHDN and CDR2 FVKESK. The CDR3 is CASSHTLGRTGETQYF. CDR3 in DNA: TGTGCCAGCAGCCATACTCTGGGACGGACCGGGGAGACCCAGTACTTC.

This sequence joins TRBV15 and TRBJ1-3; possibly TRBD1 for D (5 bases). Trimming removed 0 bases at V and 0 bases at J, with 15 bases between. Germline V CDR1 and CDR2: LNHNV, YYDKDF (reference sequence). The CDR3 consists of 18 residues. CDR3 loop: CATSRDKGPGLSGNTIYF. The CDR3 DNA reads as TGTGCCACCAGCAGAGATAAAGGTCCGGGACTCTCTGGAAACACCATATATTTT.

This clonotype was counted at least ten times. The genes are TRBV12-3 or TRBV12-4 and TRBJ2-3; D might be TRBD2 (6 bases). V lost 7 bases and J 2 bases, leaving 13 bases between the germline ends. The CDR3 covers 14 residues. In nucleotides, the CDR3 is TGTGCCAGCAACCGGGAGCCAATCACAGATACGCAGTATTTT. It encodes CASNREPITDTQYF.

In its sample, this clonotype was seen a few times. The genes are TRBV7-2 and TRBJ2-1; D is possibly TRBD1 or TRBD2 (6 bases each). V was cut by 1 base and J by 3 bases, with 16 bases left in between. Germline V gene data show CDR1 as SGHTA and CDR2 as FQGNSA. The CDR3 is made up of 17 amino acids. CDR3 nucleotide sequence: TGTGCCAGCAGCTTAGTCGGCGGGACACTGAACTACAATGAGCAGTTCTTC. The encoded protein is CASSLVGGTLNYNEQFF.

This clonotype showed up just a few times. The rearrangement uses TRBV2 and TRBJ2-7, with D possibly matching TRBD2 (6 bases). From germline, CDR1 is SNHLY and CDR2 FYNNEI. The germline V and J ends were trimmed by 4 bases and 0 bases, with 16 bases remaining between them. The CDR3 is 16 amino acids. The CDR3 DNA reads as TGTGCCAGCAGTGGGATCCAGCGGGCTGCCTCCTACGAGCAGTACTTC. Protein: CASSGIQRAASYEQYF.

This clonotype was recorded many times. J is TRBJ2-1 and V is TRBV12-3 or TRBV12-4; a weak D match, TRBD2 (5 bases). V dropped 5 bases and J dropped 9 bases, with 5 bases sitting between them. This CDR3 has 10 residues. In DNA form, the CDR3 reads TGTGCCAGCAGTCGGGGTGAGCAGTTCTTC. Protein sequence: CASSRGEQFF.

In this sample, this clonotype turned up a few times. J is TRBJ2-2 and V is TRBV7-9, with D tentatively TRBD2 (6 bases). Germline V gene data show CDR1 as SEHNR and CDR2 as FQNEAQ (reference sequence). The CDR3 is 14 residues long. Trimming took off 5 bases at V and 6 bases at J, with 13 bases between the two ends. CDR3 loop: CASSARLVPGELFF. The DNA of the CDR3 is TGTGCCAGCAGCGCCCGACTAGTCCCCGGGGAGCTGTTTTTT.

This clonotype was found many times. The chain employs TRBV11-2 and TRBJ2-7, with TRBD1 as a possible D gene (5 bases). Germline assignment: CDR1 SGHAT and CDR2 FQNNGV. V gave up 1 base and J gave up 3 bases, with 7 bases separating them. This CDR3 has 13 residues. This CDR3 reads CASSLGDSYEQYV. The CDR3 DNA sequence: TGTGCCAGCAGCTTAGGCGACAGCTACGAGCAGTACGTC.

The rearrangement links TRBV2 to TRBJ2-2; TRBD2 matches 7 bases. V lost 3 bases, J lost 3 bases, and 4 bases stayed unmatched. Germline V gene lookup returns CDR1 SNHLY and CDR2 FYNNEI. The CDR3 runs to 15 residues. Written as DNA, the CDR3 is TGTGCCAGCAGTGAGGGGAGGGCGGACACCGGGGAGCTGTTTTTT. Translation: CASSEGRADTGELFF. The variable domain in full, with the rest retrieved from reference TRBV2 and TRBJ2-2, is EPEVTQTPSHQVTQMGQEVILRCVPISNHLYFYWYRQILGQKVEFLVSFYNNEISEKSEIFDDQFSVERPDGSNFTLKIRSTKLEDSAMYFCASSEGRADTGELFFGEGSRLTVL.

This clonotype was seen only a few times. The chain employs TRBV4-1 and TRBJ2-5; the match to TRBD2 covers 12 bases. CDR1 and CDR2 (germline): MGHRA, YSYEKL. V was pared by 4 bases and J by 2 bases, with 5 bases of the junction left unmatched. There are 16 residues in the CDR3. Here the CDR3 DNA reads TGCGCCAGCAGCCCATTACTAGCGGGGGGACAAGAGACCCAGTACTTC. As protein: CASSPLLAGGQETQYF.

This clonotype was picked up a small number of times. The chain combines TRBV25-1 with TRBJ1-1; the D is unclear. V was cut by 1 base and J by 1 base, with 25 bases left in between. CDR1 and CDR2 from the germline V gene are MGHDK and SYGVNS. This CDR3 contains 20 residues. CDR3 sequence reads: CASSESFTSVGKRTNTEAFF. CDR3 bases: TGTGCCAGCAGTGAATCGTTTACTTCGGTAGGGAAGAGGACGAACACTGAAGCTTTCTTT.

The rearrangement uses TRBV12-3 or TRBV12-4 and TRBJ2-3, with 11 bases aligning to TRBD2. V lost 3 bases and J lost 2; bases outside the gene matches: 16. This CDR3 has 20 amino acids. The CDR3 reads CASSFGLAGGGKVYTDTQYF. In DNA form, the CDR3 reads TGTGCCAGCAGTTTTGGTCTAGCGGGGGGCGGAAAGGTGTACACAGATACGCAGTATTTT.

The chain joins TRBV7-6 to TRBJ1-2, with TRBD1 matching 9 bases. Germline V CDR1 and CDR2: SGHVS, FNYEAQ. The CDR3 is made up of 16 amino acids. J was trimmed by 8 bases and V by 5 bases; bases with no gene match: 15. In DNA form, the CDR3 reads TGTGCCAGCAGCGCTGGGATCCCGGGACAGGGTTTCGGCTACACCTTC. Translation gives CASSAGIPGQGFGYTF.

Only a few counts were recorded for this clonotype. This chain links TRBV15 with TRBJ2-1; 9 bases map to TRBD2. The CDR3 is made up of 18 amino acids. Germline-derived CDR1 and CDR2 are LNHNV and YYDKDF (reference sequence). J lost 9 bases, V lost 5 bases, and 20 bases had no gene match. CDR3 sequence reads: CATSLIRVTAGGRREQFF. CDR3 bases: TGTGCCACCAGCCTCATAAGGGTCACGGCGGGGGGGCGACGTGAGCAGTTCTTC. Full variable domain (remainder filled in from reference TRBV15 and TRBJ2-1): DAMVIQNPRYQVTQFGKPVTLSCSQTLNHNVMYWYQQKSSQAPKLLFHYYDKDFNNEADTPDNFQSRRPNTSFCFLDIRSPGLGDTAMYLCATSLIRVTAGGRREQFFGPGTRLTVL.